This T cell receptor (beta chain) was documented in a study of blood T cells in healthy people across ages. Combining a sample-barcoded 5' primer with a J-beta primer mix, a second PCR ran for about 7 to 11 cycles. Each CDR3 protein gets one entry after TCRdb re-called the 5' RACE reads with MiXCR. The data hold some 760,000 distinct CDR3 sequences, with just under 25% observed a single time. CDR1 is KGHDR and CDR2 is SFDVKD in the germline V gene. CDR3 length: 20 residues. V lost 5 bases, J lost 4 bases, and 15 bases stayed unmatched. These same data were also listed under a study on T cells of mothers and their children.

The chain combines TRBV24-1 with TRBJ2-3, with TRBD2 matching over 15 bases. The receptor comes from a boy under 18 in good health. Material for sequencing was blood. CDR3 coding DNA: TGTGCCACCAGTGCAAGGACTAGCGGGAGGGCCCTCGGTGTCCCAGATACGCAGTATTTT. Translating gives CATSARTSGRALGVPDTQYF.